These 29 T cell receptor beta chains came from one sample sequenced in a study of blood T cell repertoires in COVID-19. TCRdb keeps only in-frame clones here, not all; method: immunoSEQ multiplex PCR. The data show approximately 380,000 clones, with more than 70% seen just once and approximately 1.2% held by the top ten. The sample taken for sequencing was PBMCs or T cells enriched from blood (not recorded which). These receptors came from a woman aged 18-29 years who had recovered from COVID-19.

CDR3 residues: CASSLGTDYYGYTF. For the CDR3, the DNA is TGTGCCAGCAGCTTGGGGACAGATTACTATGGCTACACCTTC. This chain joins TRBV5-4 and TRBJ1-2, with a possible D match to TRBD1 (6 bases). CDR1 and CDR2 from the germline V gene are SGHNT and YYREEE (reference sequence). The CDR3 totals 14 residues. Between the trimmed V and J ends, which lost 0 bases and 3 bases, there was a span of 9 bases.

The chain has TRBV6-5 and TRBJ1-4; 7 bases line up with TRBD1. With V trimmed by 2 bases and J by 5 bases, 5 bases remained unmatched. Germline V gene sequence: CDR1 MNHEY, CDR2 SVGAGI. The CDR3 runs to 15 residues. DNA for the CDR3: TGTGCCAGCAGTTACGGGACAGTCAGGAATGAAAAACTGTTTTTT. It specifies CASSYGTVRNEKLFF.

The chain joins TRBV21-1 to TRBJ1-4; the table calls TRBD1, which could not be checked here. TRBV21-1 is a documented pseudogene. This CDR3 has 18 amino acids. The CDR3 nucleotides read TGTGCCAGCAGCAAAGTGGGGGACAAACAGCCATCTAATGAAAAACTGTTTTTT. Translated: CASSKVGDKQPSNEKLFF.

This chain connects TRBV18 to TRBJ1-3; 8 nucleotides match TRBD1. The CDR3 is made up of 16 amino acids. Germline V gene data show CDR1 as KGHSH and CDR2 as LQKENI. V lost 8 bases to trimming and J lost 0 bases; unmatched junction nucleotides: 9. CDR3 nucleotides: TGTGCCAGCCGTGCGTCAGGGGGCCTCTCTGGAAACACCATATATTTT. Amino acids: CASRASGGLSGNTIYF. The full variable domain, rest sourced from reference TRBV18 and TRBJ1-3, is NAGVMQNPRHLVRRRGQEARLRCSPMKGHSHVYWYRQLPEEGLKFMVYLQKENIIDESGMPKERFSAEFPKEGPSILRIQQVVRGDSAAYFCASRASGGLSGNTIYFGEGSWLTVV.

CDR3 sequence (DNA): TGTGCCAGTAGTATCCGTTCCGGGGAGCTGTTTTTT. Translation: CASSIRSGELFF. J is TRBJ2-2 and V is TRBV19, with D unclear. Germline V gene lookup returns CDR1 LNHDA and CDR2 SQIVND (reference sequence). This CDR3 comprises 12 residues. V was trimmed by 3 bases and J by 6 bases, leaving 5 bases between them. Supplemented by reference TRBV19 and TRBJ2-2, the full variable domain reads DGGITQSPKYLFRKEGQNVTLSCEQNLNHDAMYWYRQDPGQGLRLIYYSQIVNDFQKGDIAEGYSVSREKKESFPLTVTSAQKNPTAFYLCASSIRSGELFFGEGSRLTVL.

The table lists this clone with a count of one. CDR3 nucleotides: TGTGCCAGCAGCTTGGTTGAGCTAAGCGGCACAGATACGCAGTATTTT. Amino acids: CASSLVELSGTDTQYF. The rearrangement uses TRBV5-4 and TRBJ2-3; D unresolved. The germline gives CDR1 SGHNT, CDR2 YYREEE (reference sequence). This CDR3 contains 16 residues. V was cut by 0 bases and J by 1 base, with 12 bases left in between. The full variable domain, its missing parts supplied by reference TRBV5-4 and TRBJ2-3, is ETGVTQSPTHLIKTRGQQVTLRCSSQSGHNTVSWYQQALGQGPQFIFQYYREEENGRGNFPPRFSGLQFPNYSSELNVNALELDDSALYLCASSLVELSGTDTQYFGPGTRLTVL.

CDR3 residues: CSASLASGYEQYF. The CDR3 DNA reads TGCAGTGCTAGTCTAGCTTCGGGCTACGAGCAGTACTTC. J is TRBJ2-7 and V is TRBV20-1; possible D gene TRBD2, 5 bases. Trimming took 3 bases from V and 3 from J, leaving 12 bases between them. Germline CDR1 reads DFQATT; CDR2 reads SNEGSKA (reference sequence). The CDR3 sequence is 13 residues long.

The V and J genes are TRBV5-1 and TRBJ1-2; D gene ambiguous. Germline-derived CDR1 and CDR2 are SGHRS and YFSETQ. Trimming pared 5 bases from V and 2 bases from J, leaving 7 bases between. This CDR3 contains 12 residues. The CDR3 spells CASREGNYGYTF. In DNA form, the CDR3 reads TGCGCCAGCAGGGAGGGAAACTATGGCTACACCTTC.

The chain joins TRBV4-1 to TRBJ2-5; tentatively, D is TRBD2 (6 bases). V lost 3 bases, J lost 4 bases, and 12 bases lay in between. The CDR3 contains 14 residues. The V gene's germline CDR1 is MGHRA and CDR2 YSYEKL. The CDR3 loop reads CASSQGGLRETQYF. The DNA of the CDR3 is TGCGCCAGCAGCCAGGGGGGACTGCGAGAGACCCAGTACTTC.

CDR3: CAISELGTGADYGYTF. CDR3 sequence (DNA): TGTGCCATCAGTGAGTTAGGTACAGGGGCCGACTATGGCTACACCTTC. The chain employs TRBV10-3 and TRBJ1-2, with TRBD1 matching over 7 bases. V lost 1 base, J lost 3 bases, and 8 bases stayed unmatched. The germline V gene encodes CDR1 ENHRY and CDR2 SYGVKD. This CDR3 has 16 amino acids.

This chain connects TRBV7-2 to TRBJ2-2; D is unresolved. Germline assignment: CDR1 SGHTA and CDR2 FQGNSA. The V end lost 3 bases, the J end lost 2 bases, and 7 bases lay between the germline ends. The length of the CDR3 is 14 residues. The CDR3 bases are TGTGCCAGCAGCTTCCAGTCTAACACCGGGGAGCTGTTTTTT. Amino acid sequence: CASSFQSNTGELFF.

The CDR3 sequence is CASSLRIWTNLSTDTQYF. The DNA for the CDR3 is TGCGCCAGCAGCTTGAGGATCTGGACAAATCTTAGCACAGATACGCAGTATTTT. The rearrangement uses TRBV5-1 and TRBJ2-3; D is perhaps TRBD1 (5 bases). The length of the CDR3 is 18 residues. The germline V gene encodes CDR1 SGHRS and CDR2 YFSETQ. V was cut by 1 base and J by 0 bases, with 18 bases left in between.

This chain links TRBV6-6 with TRBJ2-2; TRBD1 might be the D (5 bases). Germline CDR1 and CDR2: MNHNY and SVGAGI (reference sequence). The CDR3 is 14 residues long. Trimming stripped 5 bases from V and 4 bases from J, with 11 bases between. CDR3 loop: CASSIDSPTGELFF. In DNA, the CDR3 is TGTGCCAGCAGTATCGACAGTCCCACCGGGGAGCTGTTTTTT.

The V and J genes are TRBV5-6 and TRBJ1-6, with 8 bases lining up with TRBD1. Germline values: CDR1 SGHDT, CDR2 YYEEEE. V lost 0 bases, J lost 6 bases, and 2 bases stayed unmatched. The CDR3 extends over 15 amino acids. CDR3 DNA: TGTGCCAGCAGCTTGGCAGGGGGCTTTAATTCACCCCTCCACTTT. This sequence encodes CASSLAGGFNSPLHF. Full variable domain (missing parts from reference TRBV5-6 and TRBJ1-6): DAGVTQSPTHLIKTRGQQVTLRCSPKSGHDTVSWYQQALGQGPQFIFQYYEEEERQRGNFPDRFSGHQFPNYSSELNVNALLLGDSALYLCASSLAGGFNSPLHFGNGTRLTVT.

The gene calls are TRBV4-3 and TRBJ2-1; the D is unclear. Per the germline V gene, CDR1 is LGHNA and CDR2 is YSLEER. The germline V and J ends were trimmed by 0 bases and 0 bases, with 6 bases remaining between them. The CDR3 contains 15 residues. DNA of the CDR3: TGCGCCAGCAGCCAAGAACCGAGCTCCTACAATGAGCAGTTCTTC. Translation gives CASSQEPSSYNEQFF.

The chain recombines TRBV6-1 with TRBJ2-2; 14 bases are a match to TRBD2. Germline loops: CDR1 MNHNS, CDR2 SASEGT. V was pared by 1 base and J by 3 bases, with 10 bases of the junction left unmatched. There are 20 residues in the CDR3. The CDR3 here is CASSEVPGLAGGGDTGELFF. The CDR3 DNA is TGTGCCAGCAGTGAAGTTCCCGGACTAGCGGGGGGCGGGGACACCGGGGAGCTGTTTTTT.

The chain links TRBV28 to TRBJ1-3; 8 bases fit TRBD1. Per germline, CDR1 MDHEN and CDR2 SYDVKM. J lost 4 bases, V lost 5 bases, and 4 bases had no gene match. There are 14 residues in the CDR3. The CDR3 is CASSTGGRGNTIYF. The CDR3 nucleotides read TGTGCCAGCAGTACAGGGGGAAGGGGAAACACCATATATTTT.

The V gene is TRBV7-2, the J gene TRBJ1-1; D is unresolved. The CDR3 loop spans 14 amino acids. Germline CDR1 is SGHTA and CDR2 is FQGNSA. Between the trimmed V and J ends, which lost 1 base and 1 base, there was a span of 7 bases. The CDR3 DNA follows: TGTGCCAGCAGCTTAGTGGGCGAGAACACTGAAGCTTTCTTT. Its protein product is CASSLVGENTEAFF. Using reference TRBV7-2 and TRBJ1-1 for the parts outside the CDR3, the full variable domain is GAGVSQSPSNKVTEKGKDVELRCDPISGHTALYWYRQSLGQGLEFLIYFQGNSAPDKSGLPSDRFSAERTGGSVSTLTIQRTQQEDSAVYLCASSLVGENTEAFFGQGTRLTVV.

The rearrangement uses TRBV3-1 (or the pseudogene TRBV3-2) and TRBJ2-7; 9 bases are a match to TRBD2. Germline loops: CDR1 LGHDT, CDR2 YNNKEL (reference sequence). V shed 5 bases, J shed 5 bases, and the junction held 7 bases outside the gene matches. This CDR3 region has 14 residues. The CDR3 nucleotides are TGTGCCAGCAGCAGGCGGGGGGGCCTCAACGAGCAGTACTTC. Encoded protein: CASSRRGGLNEQYF.

This chain joins TRBV4-1 and TRBJ2-3; TRBD1 matches at 8 bases. Germline V CDR1 and CDR2: MGHRA, YSYEKL. The CDR3 totals 18 residues. V shed 3 bases, J shed 3 bases, and the junction held 14 bases outside the gene matches. The CDR3 loop reads CASSQPLGQGELTDTQYF. In DNA form, the CDR3 reads TGCGCCAGCAGCCAGCCCCTAGGACAGGGAGAGTTGACAGATACGCAGTATTTT.

V gene TRBV19 combines with J gene TRBJ2-1, with D hard to call. The CDR3 is 11 residues long. The V and J ends lost 5 bases and 7 bases respectively, with 6 bases between them. Germline V gives CDR1 LNHDA, CDR2 SQIVND (reference sequence). DNA for the CDR3: TGTGCCAGTAGTTACGGGAATGAGCAGTTCTTC. This translates into CASSYGNEQFF.

This sequence joins TRBV27 and TRBJ2-7; 8 nucleotides agree with TRBD1. This CDR3 spans 18 amino acids. V lost 6 bases to trimming and J lost 3 bases; unmatched junction nucleotides: 19. Germline-derived CDR1 and CDR2 are MNHEY and SMNVEV (reference sequence). The CDR3: CASSSILGQGRGDYEQYF. DNA for the CDR3: TGTGCCAGCAGCAGCATCCTCGGACAGGGCCGCGGGGACTACGAGCAGTACTTC.

This chain links TRBV3-1 (or the pseudogene TRBV3-2) with TRBJ2-1; possibly TRBD2 for D (6 bases). Germline V gene lookup returns CDR1 LGHDT and CDR2 YNNKEL (reference sequence). The CDR3 extends over 11 amino acids. V lost 4 bases, J lost 8 bases, and 6 bases lay in between. CDR3 amino acids: CASSPGDEQFF. For the CDR3, the DNA is TGTGCCAGCAGCCCGGGGGATGAGCAGTTCTTC.

The chain combines TRBV11-2 with TRBJ1-1, with D possibly TRBD1 on 5 matching bases. Per the germline V gene, CDR1 is SGHAT and CDR2 is FQNNGV. The CDR3 spans 14 residues. The germline V and J ends were trimmed by 7 bases and 8 bases, with 20 bases remaining between them. The DNA for the CDR3 is TGTGCCAGCACCCAAGTCCCTTATACAGGAGAAGCTTTCTTT. Amino acids: CASTQVPYTGEAFF. The full variable domain, completed using reference TRBV11-2 and TRBJ1-1, is EAGVAQSPRYKIIEKRQSVAFWCNPISGHATLYWYQQILGQGPKLLIQFQNNGVVDDSQLPKDRFSAERLKGVDSTLKIQPAKLEDSAVYLCASTQVPYTGEAFFGQGTRLTVV.

The chain combines TRBV6-5 with TRBJ1-2, with 11 bases fitting TRBD1. The V gene end was trimmed by 5 bases and the J gene end by 6 bases; junction bases not matched to a gene: 8. The germline CDR1 and CDR2 sequences are MNHEY and SVGAGI. The length of the CDR3 is 15 residues. CDR3 nucleotide sequence: TGTGCCAGCAGTCCCGGACAGGGGGCAGTAGATGGCTACACCTTC. Protein product: CASSPGQGAVDGYTF.

The chain combines TRBV6-2 or TRBV6-3 with TRBJ2-3; D gene ambiguous. V was clipped by 2 bases and J by 3 bases, with 9 bases between them. CDR1 is MNHEY and CDR2 is SVGEGT in the germline V gene. This CDR3 has 14 amino acids. CDR3 nucleotides: TGTGCCAGCAGTTACCCCCTTCGGACAGATACGCAGTATTTT. Amino acids: CASSYPLRTDTQYF.

The genes are TRBV19 and TRBJ2-3, with 7 bases matching TRBD2. After removal of 1 base from V and 5 bases from J, the junction contained 6 bases not matched to a gene. CDR1 is LNHDA, CDR2 SQIVND, per germline (reference sequence). The CDR3 is 15 amino acids. CDR3 loop: CASSIAAGEGDTQYF. In DNA, the CDR3 is TGTGCCAGTAGTATAGCCGCGGGGGAAGGAGATACGCAGTATTTT.

The chain links TRBV27 to TRBJ2-7; TRBD1 is a possible D gene (7 bases). The CDR3 is 14 amino acids. Between the trimmed V and J ends, which lost 3 bases and 2 bases, there was a span of 11 bases. The germline V gene encodes CDR1 MNHEY and CDR2 SMNVEV (reference sequence). CDR3 sequence reads: CASSLAGGPYEQYF. The CDR3 DNA follows: TGTGCCAGCAGTTTGGCAGGGGGGCCCTACGAGCAGTACTTC.

The CDR3 bases are TGTGCCACCAGTGATTCGAGCCCTTACGGGGACACTGAAGCTTTCTTT. Residues: CATSDSSPYGDTEAFF. This sequence joins TRBV24-1 and TRBJ1-1; D gene ambiguous. CDR1 and CDR2 (germline): KGHDR, SFDVKD. Trimming shortened V by 2 bases and J by 3 bases, and 15 bases separated the two germline ends. CDR3 size: 16 residues.